This TCR beta chain was obtained from a study of Ad26.COV2.S vaccination and SARS-CoV-2 variants. Method: immunoSEQ multiplex PCR; TCRdb's copy keeps in-frame clones and lacks some. The sample lists a few hundred thousand clones; roughly 88% were seen once. Treatment denoted: roughly 20 received Ad26.COV2.S at low or high dose, single or two shots; roughly five received placebo; per-sample allocation not given. Sampling was performed 63 days after the first vaccine or placebo injection. Remarks on this clone: Distinct nucleotide sequences in the sample also encode this CDR3.

Between the trimmed V and J ends, which lost 4 bases and 5 bases, there was a span of 3 bases. The CDR3 totals 12 residues. In germline, CDR1 is MDHEN, CDR2 SYDVKM. The gene calls are TRBV28 and TRBJ1-6, with D unclear. The clonotype was recovered from a person between 18 and 65 years old who received the Ad26.COV2.S COVID-19 vaccine or a placebo. The specimen was peripheral blood, collected in a trial of Ad26.COV2.S vaccine versus placebo. The CDR3 loop reads CASSSNNSPLHF. CDR3 DNA: TGTGCCAGCAGTTCCAATAATTCACCCCTCCACTTT.